Given below is one T cell receptor beta chain in context. Its antigen is currently unknown. TCRdb's table, derived via immunoSEQ multiplex PCR, lists solely in-frame clones and lacks some. The sample consists of 30,000 to 40,000 clones, roughly 90% of them appearing once. This sample is part of a study of a mutant IDH1 vaccine in newly diagnosed glioma. In the study overall: Once 4-6 weeks had passed after radiotherapy alone, vaccination started, or it started with temozolomide cycles. Sex among treated patients split about 60% male, about 40% female; mean age was about 43 years.

Time point indicated: week 47, end of study. Every single dose of the vaccine, 300 ug of mutant IDH1 20-mer peptide, came with topical imiquimod. From germline, CDR1 is SGHAT and CDR2 FQDESV (reference sequence). V lost 2 bases to trimming and J lost 0 bases; unmatched junction nucleotides: 12. CDR3 length: 18 amino acids. This clonotype originated in a woman aged 40 to 50 with glioma. The specimen was PBMCs, collected from a glioma patient whose treatment included an IDH1 peptide vaccine. This chain joins TRBV11-1 and TRBJ1-2; 7 nucleotides agree with TRBD1. CDR3 sequence (DNA): TGTGCCAGCAGCTTAAACCTATACGGACAGGCCCCTAACTATGGCTACACCTTC. Amino acids: CASSLNLYGQAPNYGYTF.